The clone carrying this T cell receptor beta chain occurred many times. Its antigen is unidentified. This sample's time point: sample taken at primary tumor resection. The donor population consisted of 72 patients with untreated, early-stage non-small cell lung cancer. Sequencing was performed on whole RNA extracted from tumor and nontumor lung tissue, or from frozen PBMC, and the material was left unsorted. This entry belongs to a study of spatial heterogeneity in lung cancer. Study background: Mean representation of each unique TCR and UMI combination in the raw reads exceeded 8.5 occurrences. Findings of the study overall: Ubiquitous and regional nonsynonymous mutations were tracked by counts of ubiquitous and regional expanded TCRs, respectively. Tumor mutation count correlated with how many alpha and beta TCRs expanded intratumorally.

TCRdb used MiXCR to reprocess the 5' RACE reads, holding one entry per CDR3 protein. The table includes about 2,200 distinct CDR3 sequences, 14% to 15% detected once. V lost 4 bases and J 2 bases, leaving 11 bases between the germline ends. In germline, CDR1 is MDHEN, CDR2 SYDVKM. This CDR3 has 15 amino acids. The input for sequencing was lung tumor tissue, taken at surgery. V gene TRBV28 combines with J gene TRBJ1-4, with D tentatively TRBD1 (5 bases). This receptor was identified in a male donor with early-stage non-small cell lung cancer. CDR3 in DNA: TGTGCCAGCAGTTCGGAGGGGTCGACTAATGAAAAACTGTTTTTT. This encodes CASSSEGSTNEKLFF.